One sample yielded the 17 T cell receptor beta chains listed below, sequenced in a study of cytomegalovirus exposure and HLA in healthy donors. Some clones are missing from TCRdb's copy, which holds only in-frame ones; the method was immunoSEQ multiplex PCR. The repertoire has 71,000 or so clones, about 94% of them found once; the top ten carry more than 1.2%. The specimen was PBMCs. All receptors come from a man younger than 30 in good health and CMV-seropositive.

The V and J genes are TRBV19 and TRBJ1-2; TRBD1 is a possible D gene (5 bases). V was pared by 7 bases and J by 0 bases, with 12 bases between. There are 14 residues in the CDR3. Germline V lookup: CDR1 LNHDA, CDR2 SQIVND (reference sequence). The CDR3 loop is CASTRDWANYGYTF. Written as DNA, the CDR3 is TGTGCCAGTACACGGGACTGGGCTAACTATGGCTACACCTTC. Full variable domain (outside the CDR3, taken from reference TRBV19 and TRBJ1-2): DGGITQSPKYLFRKEGQNVTLSCEQNLNHDAMYWYRQDPGQGLRLIYYSQIVNDFQKGDIAEGYSVSREKKESFPLTVTSAQKNPTAFYLCASTRDWANYGYTFGSGTRLTVV.

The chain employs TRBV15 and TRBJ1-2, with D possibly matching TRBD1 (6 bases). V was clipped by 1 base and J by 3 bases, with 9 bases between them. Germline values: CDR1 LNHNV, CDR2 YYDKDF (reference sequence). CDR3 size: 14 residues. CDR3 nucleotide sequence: TGTGCCACCAGCAGAGGGGCAGGGGACTATGGCTACACCTTC. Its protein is CATSRGAGDYGYTF.

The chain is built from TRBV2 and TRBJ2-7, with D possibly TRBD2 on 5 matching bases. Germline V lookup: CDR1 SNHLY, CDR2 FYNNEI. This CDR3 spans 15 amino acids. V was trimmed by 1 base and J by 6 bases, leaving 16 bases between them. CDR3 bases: TGTGCCAGCAGTGAAGGAGTACGAGGGATAGGCGAGCAGTACTTC. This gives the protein CASSEGVRGIGEQYF.

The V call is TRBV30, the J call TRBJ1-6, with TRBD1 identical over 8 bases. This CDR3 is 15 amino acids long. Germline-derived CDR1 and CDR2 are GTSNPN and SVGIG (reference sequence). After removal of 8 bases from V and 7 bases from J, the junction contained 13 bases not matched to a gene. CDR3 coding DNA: TGTGCCGTACGGACAGGGCAACTTTTCAATTCACCCCTCCACTTT. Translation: CAVRTGQLFNSPLHF.

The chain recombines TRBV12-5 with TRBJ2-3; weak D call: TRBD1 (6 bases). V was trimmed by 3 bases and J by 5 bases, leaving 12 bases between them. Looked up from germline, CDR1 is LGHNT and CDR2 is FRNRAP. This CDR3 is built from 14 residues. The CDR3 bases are TGTGCTAGTGGTTTAACCACAGGGATAGATACGCAGTATTTT. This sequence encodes CASGLTTGIDTQYF.

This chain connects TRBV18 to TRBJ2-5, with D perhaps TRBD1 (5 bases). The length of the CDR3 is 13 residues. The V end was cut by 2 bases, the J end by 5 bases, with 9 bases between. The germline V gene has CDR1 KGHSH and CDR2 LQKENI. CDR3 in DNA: TGTGCCAGCTCACCATCTTCAGGGGAGACCCAGTACTTC. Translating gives CASSPSSGETQYF.

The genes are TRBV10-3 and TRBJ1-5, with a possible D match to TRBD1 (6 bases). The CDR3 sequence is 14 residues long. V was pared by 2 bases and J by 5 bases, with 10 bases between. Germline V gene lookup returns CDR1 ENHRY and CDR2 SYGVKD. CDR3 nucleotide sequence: TGTGCCATCAGTGAGGGGCCAGGGGATCAGCCCCAGCATTTT. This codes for CAISEGPGDQPQHF.

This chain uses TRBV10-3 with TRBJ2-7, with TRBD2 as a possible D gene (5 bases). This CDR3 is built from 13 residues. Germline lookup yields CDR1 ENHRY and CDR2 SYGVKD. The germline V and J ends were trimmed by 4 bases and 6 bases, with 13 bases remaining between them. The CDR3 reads CAISAGSPGEQYF. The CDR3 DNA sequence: TGTGCCATCAGTGCGGGGTCCCCGGGCGAGCAGTACTTC.

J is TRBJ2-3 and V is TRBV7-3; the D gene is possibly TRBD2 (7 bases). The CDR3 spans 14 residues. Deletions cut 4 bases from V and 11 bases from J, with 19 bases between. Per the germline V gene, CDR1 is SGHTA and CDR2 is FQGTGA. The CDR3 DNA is TGTGCCAGCAGCTGGGGAGGGGAAGGGACATGGCAGTATTTT. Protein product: CASSWGGEGTWQYF. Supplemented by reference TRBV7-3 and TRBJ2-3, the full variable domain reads GAGVSQTPSNKVTEKGKYVELRCDPISGHTALYWYRQSLGQGPEFLIYFQGTGAADDSGLPNDRFFAVRPEGSVSTLKIQRTERGDSAVYLCASSWGGEGTWQYFGPGTRLTVL.

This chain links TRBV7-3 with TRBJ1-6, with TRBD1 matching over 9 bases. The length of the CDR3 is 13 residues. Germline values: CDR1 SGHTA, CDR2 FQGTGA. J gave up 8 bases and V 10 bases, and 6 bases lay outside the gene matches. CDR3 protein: CATGRDRDSPLHF. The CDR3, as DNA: TGTGCCACAGGACGGGACAGGGATTCACCCCTCCACTTT.

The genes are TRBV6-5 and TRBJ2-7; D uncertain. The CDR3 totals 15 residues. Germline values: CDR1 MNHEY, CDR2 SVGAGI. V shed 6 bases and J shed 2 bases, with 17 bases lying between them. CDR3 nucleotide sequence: TGTGCCAGCAGCCAATTCGACACGTTTCCCTACGAGCAGTACTTC. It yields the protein CASSQFDTFPYEQYF.

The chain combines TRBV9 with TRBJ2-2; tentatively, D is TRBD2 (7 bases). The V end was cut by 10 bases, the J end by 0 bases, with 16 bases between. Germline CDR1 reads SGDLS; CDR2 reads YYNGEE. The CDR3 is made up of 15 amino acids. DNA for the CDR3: TGTGCCTCCGAGGGGGGGGCAGCGAACACCGGGGAGCTGTTTTTT. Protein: CASEGGAANTGELFF.

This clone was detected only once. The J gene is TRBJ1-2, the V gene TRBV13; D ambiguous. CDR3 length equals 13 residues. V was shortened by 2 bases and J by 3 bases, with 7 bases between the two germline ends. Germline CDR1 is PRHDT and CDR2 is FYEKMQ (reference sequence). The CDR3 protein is CASSLKEYYGYTF. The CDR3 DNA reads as TGTGCCAGCAGCTTAAAGGAGTACTATGGCTACACCTTC. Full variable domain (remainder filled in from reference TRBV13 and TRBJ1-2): AAGVIQSPRHLIKEKRETATLKCYPIPRHDTVYWYQQGPGQDPQFLISFYEKMQSDKGSIPDRFSAQQFSDYHSELNMSSLELGDSALYFCASSLKEYYGYTFGSGTRLTVV.

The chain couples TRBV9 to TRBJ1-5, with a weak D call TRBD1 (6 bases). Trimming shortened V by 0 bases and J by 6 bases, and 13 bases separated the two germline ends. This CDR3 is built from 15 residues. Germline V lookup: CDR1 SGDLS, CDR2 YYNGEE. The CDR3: CASSVAPGEGQPQHF. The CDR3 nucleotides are TGTGCCAGCAGCGTAGCTCCAGGGGAAGGTCAGCCCCAGCATTTT. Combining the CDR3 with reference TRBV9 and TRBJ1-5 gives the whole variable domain DSGVTQTPKHLITATGQRVTLRCSPRSGDLSVYWYQQSLDQGLQFLIQYYNGEERAKGNILERFSAQQFPDLHSELNLSSLELGDSALYFCASSVAPGEGQPQHFGDGTRLSIL.

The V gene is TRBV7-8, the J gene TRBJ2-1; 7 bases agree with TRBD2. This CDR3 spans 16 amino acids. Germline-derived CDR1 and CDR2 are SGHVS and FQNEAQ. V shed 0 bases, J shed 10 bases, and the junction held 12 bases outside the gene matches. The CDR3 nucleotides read TGTGCCAGCAGCTTAGCCCTCGGACTAGTAGGCCGGGAGCAGTTCTTC. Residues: CASSLALGLVGREQFF.

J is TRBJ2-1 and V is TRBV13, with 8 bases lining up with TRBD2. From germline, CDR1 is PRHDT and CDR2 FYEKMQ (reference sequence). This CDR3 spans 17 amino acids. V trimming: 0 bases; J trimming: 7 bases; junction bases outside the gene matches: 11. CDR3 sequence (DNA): TGTGCCAGCAGCTTAGGGTTGAACGGGGGGGCAGGAAATGAGCAGTTCTTC. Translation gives CASSLGLNGGAGNEQFF.

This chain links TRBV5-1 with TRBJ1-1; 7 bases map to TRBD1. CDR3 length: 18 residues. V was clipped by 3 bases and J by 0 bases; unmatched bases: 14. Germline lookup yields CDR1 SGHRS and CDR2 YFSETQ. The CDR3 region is CASSWIRDSQSMNTEAFF. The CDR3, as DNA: TGCGCCAGCAGCTGGATCCGGGACAGCCAATCCATGAACACTGAAGCTTTCTTT.